This T cell receptor beta chain comes out of a study of T cells in Graves' hyperthyroidism and ophthalmopathy. General study results and limits: In the analysis, a 13 V-J model separated ophthalmopathy from stable hyperthyroidism. Ophthalmopathy was predicted by the model a median of roughly 6.7 months ahead of onset. Blood held most thyroid clonotypes expanded above 0.001 frequency.

Points on this clonotype: Its antigen is undetermined.

Authors of the study amplified TCR beta CDR3 regions from RNA transcripts. The HTBI primer set served for first-round RT-PCR of the TCR CDR3. TCRdb passed the multiplex PCR reads through MiXCR, listing each CDR3 protein once. This table has 550,000 to 700,000 distinct CDR3 sequences, 35% to 55% appearing once. The CDR3 is 14 residues long. V was pared by 4 bases and J by 2 bases, with 9 bases between. From germline, CDR1 is SEHNR and CDR2 FQNEAQ (reference sequence). Not enrolled were patients with uncontrolled infection, other autoimmune disease, pregnancy or lactation. The sample consisted of peripheral blood or thyroid tissue (not recorded which). This chain joins TRBV7-9 and TRBJ1-5; D is possibly TRBD1 (5 bases). This clonotype was obtained from an adult woman with Graves' disease, either hyperthyroidism or ophthalmopathy (not recorded which). The CDR3 here is CASSWGLGNQPQHF. CDR3 DNA: TGTGCCAGCAGCTGGGGGTTAGGCAATCAGCCCCAGCATTTT.